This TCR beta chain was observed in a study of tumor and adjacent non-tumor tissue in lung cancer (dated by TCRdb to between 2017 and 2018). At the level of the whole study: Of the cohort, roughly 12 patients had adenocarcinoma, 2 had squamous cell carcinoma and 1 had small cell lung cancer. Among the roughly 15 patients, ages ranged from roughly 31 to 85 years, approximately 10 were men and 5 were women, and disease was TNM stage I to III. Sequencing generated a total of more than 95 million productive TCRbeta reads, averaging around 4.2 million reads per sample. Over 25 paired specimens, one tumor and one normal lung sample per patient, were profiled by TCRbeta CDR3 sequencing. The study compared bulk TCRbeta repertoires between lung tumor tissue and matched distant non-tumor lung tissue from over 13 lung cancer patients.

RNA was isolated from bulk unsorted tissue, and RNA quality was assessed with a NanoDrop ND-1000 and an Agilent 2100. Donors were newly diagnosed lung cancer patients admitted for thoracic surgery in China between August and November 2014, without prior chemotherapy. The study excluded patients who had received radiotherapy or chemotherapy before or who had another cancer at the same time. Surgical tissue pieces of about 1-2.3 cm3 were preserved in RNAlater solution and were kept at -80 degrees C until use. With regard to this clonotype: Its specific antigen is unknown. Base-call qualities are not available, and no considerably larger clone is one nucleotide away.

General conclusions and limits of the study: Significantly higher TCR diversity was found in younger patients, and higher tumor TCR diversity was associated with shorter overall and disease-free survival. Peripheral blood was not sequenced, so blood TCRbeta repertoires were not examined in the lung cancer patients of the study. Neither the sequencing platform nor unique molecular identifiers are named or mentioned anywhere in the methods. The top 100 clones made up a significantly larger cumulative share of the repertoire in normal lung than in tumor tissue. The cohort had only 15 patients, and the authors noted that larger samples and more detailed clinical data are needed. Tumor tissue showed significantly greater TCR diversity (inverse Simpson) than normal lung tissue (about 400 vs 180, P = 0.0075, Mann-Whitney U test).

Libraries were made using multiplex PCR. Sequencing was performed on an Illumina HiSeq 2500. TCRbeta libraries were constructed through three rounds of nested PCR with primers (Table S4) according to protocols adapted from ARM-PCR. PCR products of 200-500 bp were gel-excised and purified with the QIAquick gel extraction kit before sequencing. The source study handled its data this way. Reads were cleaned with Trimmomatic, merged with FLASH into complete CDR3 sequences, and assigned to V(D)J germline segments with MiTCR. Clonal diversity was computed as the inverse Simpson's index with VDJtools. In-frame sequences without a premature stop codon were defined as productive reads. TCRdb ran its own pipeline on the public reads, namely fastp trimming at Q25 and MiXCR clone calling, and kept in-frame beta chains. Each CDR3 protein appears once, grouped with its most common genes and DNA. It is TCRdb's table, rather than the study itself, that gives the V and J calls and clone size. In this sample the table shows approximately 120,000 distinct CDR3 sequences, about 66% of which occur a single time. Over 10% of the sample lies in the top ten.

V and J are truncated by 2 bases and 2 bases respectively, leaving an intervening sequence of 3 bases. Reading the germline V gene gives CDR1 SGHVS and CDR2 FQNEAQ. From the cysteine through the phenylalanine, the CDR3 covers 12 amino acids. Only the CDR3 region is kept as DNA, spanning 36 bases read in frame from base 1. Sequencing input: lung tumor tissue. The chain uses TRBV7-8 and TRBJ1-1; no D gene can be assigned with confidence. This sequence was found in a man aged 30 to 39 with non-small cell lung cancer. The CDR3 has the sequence CASSLSNTEAFF. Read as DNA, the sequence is TGTGCCAGCAGCTTAAGTAACACTGAAGCTTTCTTT.